The clone carrying this TCR beta chain was observed once. Participants reported their clinical history, and cohort assignment relied on those reports. As handled by the study authors: Researchers report that nucleated cell counts were estimated from reference gene primer amplification. The protocol was immunoSEQ multiplex PCR, while the TCRdb copy is restricted to in-frame clones and leaves out a portion. D and trimming were read from the DNA, whereas the V and J calls and clone size are those reported in that table. The sample contains over 250,000 clones, about 86% of which appear only once. This specimen belongs to a study of blood T cell repertoires in COVID-19. Study as a whole: Material from acute and convalescent COVID-19 was sourced from the United States, Italy and Spain. The analysed material was cDNA or gDNA that came from T cells, B-cell-depleted T cells, or PBMCs.

Germline V lookup: CDR1 MDHEN, CDR2 SYDVKM. The trim removed 5 bases at V and 0 bases at J, leaving 2 bases unmatched. This CDR3 contains 14 residues. The receptor was isolated from a man aged 30-40 years with acute COVID-19. The chain links TRBV28 to TRBJ1-1; 8 bases fit TRBD1. Sequenced material: PBMCs or T cells enriched from blood (not recorded which). The CDR3 nucleotides are TGTGCCAGCAGTCAGGGGGCGTTGAACACTGAAGCTTTCTTT. Its translation is CASSQGALNTEAFF.